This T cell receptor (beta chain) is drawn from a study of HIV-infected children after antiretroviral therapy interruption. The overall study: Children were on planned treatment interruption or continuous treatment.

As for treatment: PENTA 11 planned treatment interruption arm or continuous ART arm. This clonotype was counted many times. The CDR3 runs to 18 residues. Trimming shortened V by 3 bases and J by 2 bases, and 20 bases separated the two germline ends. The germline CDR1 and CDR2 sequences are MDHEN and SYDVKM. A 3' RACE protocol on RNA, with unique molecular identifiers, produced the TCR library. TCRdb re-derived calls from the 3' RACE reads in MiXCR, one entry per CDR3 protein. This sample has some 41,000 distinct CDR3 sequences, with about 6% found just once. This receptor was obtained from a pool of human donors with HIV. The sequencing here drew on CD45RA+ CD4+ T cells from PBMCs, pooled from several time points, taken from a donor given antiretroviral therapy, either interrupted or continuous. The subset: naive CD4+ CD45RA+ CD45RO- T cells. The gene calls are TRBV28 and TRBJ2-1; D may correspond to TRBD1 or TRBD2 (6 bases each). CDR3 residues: CASSFFRFLRDTYNEQFF. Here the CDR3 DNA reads TGTGCCAGCAGTTTCTTTAGGTTCCTGCGGGACACCTACAATGAGCAGTTCTTC.